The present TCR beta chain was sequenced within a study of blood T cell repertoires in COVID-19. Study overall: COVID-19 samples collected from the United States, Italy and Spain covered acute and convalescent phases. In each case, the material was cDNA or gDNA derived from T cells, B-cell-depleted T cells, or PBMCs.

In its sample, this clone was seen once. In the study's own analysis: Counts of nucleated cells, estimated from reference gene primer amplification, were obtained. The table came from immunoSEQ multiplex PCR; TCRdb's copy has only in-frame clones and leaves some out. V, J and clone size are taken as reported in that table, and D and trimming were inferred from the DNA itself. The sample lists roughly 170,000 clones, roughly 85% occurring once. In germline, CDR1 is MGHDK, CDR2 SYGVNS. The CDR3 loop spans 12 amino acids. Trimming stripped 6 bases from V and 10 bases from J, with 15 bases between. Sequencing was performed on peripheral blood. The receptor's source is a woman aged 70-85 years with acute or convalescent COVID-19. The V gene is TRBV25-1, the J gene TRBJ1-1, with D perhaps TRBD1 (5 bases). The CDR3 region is CASRSGSGRAFF. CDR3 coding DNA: TGTGCCAGCAGGTCAGGGTCCGGCCGAGCTTTCTTT.